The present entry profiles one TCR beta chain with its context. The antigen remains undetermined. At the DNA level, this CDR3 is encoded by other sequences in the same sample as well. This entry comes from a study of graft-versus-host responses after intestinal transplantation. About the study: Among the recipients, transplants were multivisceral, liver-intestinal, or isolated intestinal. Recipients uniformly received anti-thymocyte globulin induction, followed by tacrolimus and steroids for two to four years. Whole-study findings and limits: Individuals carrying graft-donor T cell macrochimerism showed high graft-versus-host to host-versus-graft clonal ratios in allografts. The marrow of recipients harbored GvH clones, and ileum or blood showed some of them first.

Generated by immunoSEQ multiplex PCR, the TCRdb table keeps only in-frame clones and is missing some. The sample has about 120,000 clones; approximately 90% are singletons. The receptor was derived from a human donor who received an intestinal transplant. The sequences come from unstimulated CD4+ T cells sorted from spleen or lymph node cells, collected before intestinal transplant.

The CDR3 is CASSRRGAMNTEAFF. CDR3 DNA: TGTGCCAGCAGTCGCAGGGGTGCGATGAACACTGAAGCTTTCTTT. The chain recombines TRBV11-2 with TRBJ1-1, with a possible D match to TRBD1 (6 bases). The CDR3 loop spans 15 amino acids. The V end was cut by 6 bases, the J end by 0 bases, with 14 bases between. The germline V gene has CDR1 SGHAT and CDR2 FQNNGV.